These 28 T cell receptor beta chains were sequenced from one sample in a study of cytomegalovirus exposure and HLA in healthy donors. The PCR made use of 60 Vbeta and 13 Jbeta primers. The method was immunoSEQ multiplex PCR; TCRdb's version includes in-frame clones alone and lacks a portion of them. The sample holds about 110,000 clones, roughly four fifths seen once. The sequencing input was PBMCs. The origin of the receptors is a man aged 25 to 45 in good health and CMV-seropositive.

This clone was recorded once. The J gene is TRBJ1-2, the V gene TRBV11-2; 9 bases match TRBD1. The CDR3 runs 13 residues. Germline loops: CDR1 SGHAT, CDR2 FQNNGV. Losses at the gene ends were 5 bases for V and 6 bases for J; bases not matched to a gene: 4. The CDR3 DNA reads as TGTGCCAGCAGCCCCAGGACAGGGGATGGCTACACCTTC. Protein product: CASSPRTGDGYTF.

The CDR3 DNA follows: TGTGCCAGCAGCCAGCGAGCGGGAGGGCCCTACAATGAGCAGTTCTTC. It yields the protein CASSQRAGGPYNEQFF. The V and J genes are TRBV11-3 and TRBJ2-1; 10 bases fit TRBD2. The V gene end was trimmed by 5 bases and the J gene end by 2 bases; junction bases not matched to a gene: 6. The CDR3 extends over 16 amino acids. The germline gives CDR1 SGHNT, CDR2 YENEEA. The full variable domain, its missing parts supplied by reference TRBV11-3 and TRBJ2-1, is EAGVVQSPRYKIIEKKQPVAFWCNPISGHNTLYWYLQNLGQGPELLIRYENEEAVDDSQLPKDRFSAERLKGVDSTLKIQPAELGDSAVYLCASSQRAGGPYNEQFFGPGTRLTVL.

V is TRBV5-8 and J is TRBJ1-2, with 8 bases identical to TRBD1. J gave up 6 bases and V 2 bases, and 3 bases lay outside the gene matches. From germline, CDR1 is SGHTS and CDR2 YDEGEE. This CDR3 is built from 13 residues. The CDR3 coding sequence is TGTGCCAGCAGCTTAGGACAGGGACATGGCTACACCTTC. This translates into CASSLGQGHGYTF.

This chain joins TRBV10-3 and TRBJ1-4; 7 positions match TRBD1. The junction had 5 bases not matched to a gene; V was cut back by 2 bases and J by 8 bases. Germline V gene lookup returns CDR1 ENHRY and CDR2 SYGVKD. The CDR3 contains 14 residues. The CDR3 DNA follows: TGTGCCATCAGTGAGAGGACAGGCGCGGAAAAACTGTTTTTT. Translation gives CAISERTGAEKLFF.

CDR3 sequence reads: CASSSISGGAVYEQFF. The CDR3 DNA sequence: TGTGCCAGCAGTTCCATAAGCGGGGGGGCCGTCTATGAGCAGTTCTTC. The rearrangement links TRBV28 to TRBJ2-1; the match to TRBD2 covers 10 bases. Per the germline V gene, CDR1 is MDHEN and CDR2 is SYDVKM. The V and J ends lost 4 bases and 8 bases, in that order; junction bases with no gene match: 11. The CDR3 runs to 16 residues. Supplemented by reference TRBV28 and TRBJ2-1, the full variable domain reads DVKVTQSSRYLVKRTGEKVFLECVQDMDHENMFWYRQDPGLGLRLIYFSYDVKMKEKGDIPEGYSVSREKKERFSLILESASTNQTSMYLCASSSISGGAVYEQFFGPGTRLTVL.

This chain joins TRBV25-1 and TRBJ2-3; possible D gene TRBD1, 6 bases. The V gene's germline CDR1 is MGHDK and CDR2 SYGVNS. Between the trimmed V and J ends, which lost 1 base and 2 bases, there was a span of 13 bases. This CDR3 is 16 amino acids long. CDR3 residues: CASSEFRQAITDTQYF. The CDR3 DNA sequence: TGTGCCAGCAGTGAATTTAGACAGGCAATCACAGATACGCAGTATTTT.

Only one count was recorded for this clone. The chain employs TRBV5-1 and TRBJ2-7, with a possible D match to TRBD2 (5 bases). Germline CDR1 is SGHRS and CDR2 is YFSETQ. The CDR3 spans 17 residues. V lost 4 bases, J lost 2 bases, and 22 bases lay in between. CDR3 DNA: TGCGCCAGCAGCCTGGGTCTGAGTGGAGGATCCACCTACGAGCAGTACTTC. Translation: CASSLGLSGGSTYEQYF.

V and J are TRBV7-9 and TRBJ2-1, with TRBD1 as a possible D gene (5 bases). From germline, CDR1 is SEHNR and CDR2 FQNEAQ (reference sequence). V lost 5 bases and J 8 bases, leaving 10 bases between the germline ends. The length of the CDR3 is 12 residues. The CDR3 here is CASSRQRDEQFF. CDR3 nucleotide sequence: TGTGCCAGCAGCCGACAGCGCGATGAGCAGTTCTTC. Full variable domain (outside the CDR3, taken from reference TRBV7-9 and TRBJ2-1): DTGVSQNPRHKITKRGQNVTFRCDPISEHNRLYWYRQTLGQGPEFLTYFQNEAQLEKSRLLSDRFSAERPKGSFSTLEIQRTEQGDSAMYLCASSRQRDEQFFGPGTRLTVL.

This clone was found a few times. As DNA, the CDR3 is TGTGCCAGCAGCTTGGTGGGACAGGGGGCTCGAAATGAGCAGTTCTTC. This translates into CASSLVGQGARNEQFF. This chain links TRBV5-4 with TRBJ2-1, with 12 bases matching TRBD1. This CDR3 has 16 residues. Germline CDR1 and CDR2: SGHNT and YYREEE (reference sequence). Losses at the gene ends were 0 bases for V and 7 bases for J; bases not matched to a gene: 5.

The chain couples TRBV29-1 to TRBJ1-5; TRBD1 matches at 10 bases. This CDR3 region has 12 residues. The germline CDR1 and CDR2 sequences are SQVTM and ANQGSEA. The junction had 3 bases not matched to a gene; V was cut back by 8 bases and J by 5 bases. CDR3 in DNA: TGCAGCATAGGGACAGGGGATCAGCCCCAGCATTTT. Translation: CSIGTGDQPQHF.

The chain joins TRBV10-3 to TRBJ1-2; the match to TRBD1 covers 7 bases. Per germline, CDR1 ENHRY and CDR2 SYGVKD. V lost 1 base to trimming and J lost 4 bases; unmatched junction nucleotides: 6. The CDR3 covers 15 residues. The CDR3 reads CAISELRGQIYGYTF. The DNA of the CDR3 is TGTGCCATCAGTGAGTTACGGGGACAGATCTATGGCTACACCTTC.

The rearrangement joins TRBV6-5 to TRBJ1-2; 8 bases match TRBD1. CDR1 and CDR2 from the germline V gene are MNHEY and SVGAGI. The CDR3 sequence is 15 residues long. Trimming at V came to 1 base and at J to 6 bases, leaving 7 bases not matched to a gene. The CDR3 bases are TGTGCCAGCAGTTACTACTTCTCGACAGGGGATGGCTACACCTTC. It encodes CASSYYFSTGDGYTF.

This rearrangement joins TRBV19 to TRBJ2-5, with 8 bases identical to TRBD1. The germline CDR1 and CDR2 sequences are LNHDA and SQIVND (reference sequence). The CDR3 loop spans 15 amino acids. The J segment lost 5 bases and the V segment lost 5 bases, leaving 10 bases of the junction unmatched. The CDR3 loop reads CASSQTRTGMETQYF. The DNA for the CDR3 is TGTGCCAGTAGTCAAACCCGGACAGGGATGGAGACCCAGTACTTC.

The chain has TRBV30 and TRBJ1-6, with TRBD1 identical over 11 bases. Per germline, CDR1 GTSNPN and CDR2 SVGIG (reference sequence). Unmatched junction bases numbered 12, after V lost 7 bases and J lost 7 bases. This CDR3 comprises 16 residues. CDR3 DNA sequence: TGTGCCTCCTCCGGGACAGGGGGAATTGTGAATTCACCCCTCCACTTT. Translation gives CASSGTGGIVNSPLHF.

The V call is TRBV30, the J call TRBJ1-2; perhaps TRBD1 as D (6 bases). Germline CDR1 is GTSNPN and CDR2 is SVGIG (reference sequence). CDR3 size: 16 residues. V lost 0 bases, J lost 5 bases, and 19 bases lay in between. CDR3 DNA sequence: TGTGCCTGGAGTGTAAGGTCAGGGGTCGGGATATATGGCTACACCTTC. Translated, it gives CAWSVRSGVGIYGYTF.

This clone was seen just once. The chain uses TRBV15 and TRBJ1-5; 9 bases align to TRBD1. There are 18 residues in the CDR3. Trimming at V came to 3 bases and at J to 2 bases, leaving 11 bases not matched to a gene. Germline-derived CDR1 and CDR2 are LNHNV and YYDKDF (reference sequence). The CDR3 sequence: CATSRTGGGYSRNQPQHF. CDR3 DNA: TGTGCCACCAGCAGGACAGGGGGGGGTTATAGTCGCAATCAGCCCCAGCATTTT. Based on the CDR3 plus reference TRBV15 and TRBJ1-5, the full variable domain is DAMVIQNPRYQVTQFGKPVTLSCSQTLNHNVMYWYQQKSSQAPKLLFHYYDKDFNNEADTPDNFQSRRPNTSFCFLDIRSPGLGDTAMYLCATSRTGGGYSRNQPQHFGDGTRLSIL.

The CDR3 sequence: CASSARTGGNSPLHF. DNA for the CDR3: TGTGCCAGTAGTGCGAGGACAGGGGGCAATTCACCCCTCCACTTT. The chain joins TRBV19 to TRBJ1-6; 11 bases map to TRBD1. J was trimmed by 7 bases and V by 5 bases; bases with no gene match: 4. The CDR3 has 15 residues. Germline assignment: CDR1 LNHDA and CDR2 SQIVND (reference sequence).

This CDR3 reads CASSEHRANTEAFF. Here the CDR3 DNA reads TGTGCCAGCAGTGAACACAGAGCGAACACTGAAGCTTTCTTT. This chain links TRBV6-5 with TRBJ1-1; D is unclear. V lost 5 bases, J lost 1 base, and 11 bases lay in between. This CDR3 spans 14 amino acids. CDR1 and CDR2 (germline): MNHEY, SVGAGI.

This clone has only one observation. The chain employs TRBV6-1 and TRBJ2-5, with a possible D match to TRBD1 (6 bases). The CDR3 runs 14 residues. Germline-derived CDR1 and CDR2 are MNHNS and SASEGT. Trimming pared 3 bases from V and 5 bases from J, leaving 13 bases between. The CDR3 loop is CASSDHRATETQYF. As DNA, the CDR3 is TGTGCCAGCAGTGATCACAGGGCAACCGAGACCCAGTACTTC.

The chain uses TRBV2 and TRBJ1-1; 7 nucleotides agree with TRBD1. Trimming removed 1 base from V and 1 base from J; junction bases left unmatched: 3. The CDR3 totals 15 residues. Germline lookup yields CDR1 SNHLY and CDR2 FYNNEI. The DNA of the CDR3 is TGTGCCAGCAGTGAAGTGGGACAGCAGAACACTGAAGCTTTCTTT. Translating gives CASSEVGQQNTEAFF.

In its sample, this clone was seen a few times. The rearrangement uses TRBV2 and TRBJ2-1, with 10 bases identical to TRBD2. Germline V CDR1 and CDR2: SNHLY, FYNNEI. The trim removed 6 bases at V and 4 bases at J, leaving 6 bases unmatched. The CDR3 has 15 amino acids. The CDR3 loop is CASRRTSGYYNEQFF. In nucleotides, the CDR3 is TGTGCCAGCAGGAGGACTAGCGGATATTACAATGAGCAGTTCTTC. The variable domain in full, completed from reference TRBV2 and TRBJ2-1, reads EPEVTQTPSHQVTQMGQEVILRCVPISNHLYFYWYRQILGQKVEFLVSFYNNEISEKSEIFDDQFSVERPDGSNFTLKIRSTKLEDSAMYFCASRRTSGYYNEQFFGPGTRLTVL.

V gene TRBV6-1 combines with J gene TRBJ1-3; D is ambiguous. The CDR3 consists of 13 residues. Trimming removed 6 bases at V and 0 bases at J, with 6 bases between. CDR1 and CDR2 (germline): MNHNS, SASEGT. DNA of the CDR3: TGTGCCAGCAGCACGAGCTCTGGAAACACCATATATTTT. The encoded protein is CASSTSSGNTIYF.

This clone was seen once. V gene TRBV2 combines with J gene TRBJ2-7, with a weak D call TRBD1 (5 bases). This CDR3 comprises 10 residues. V lost 7 bases and J 5 bases, leaving 6 bases between the germline ends. From germline, CDR1 is SNHLY and CDR2 FYNNEI. CDR3 sequence (DNA): TGTGCCAGCACAGGGAACGAGCAGTACGTC. As protein: CASTGNEQYV.

The genes are TRBV28 and TRBJ2-1; perhaps TRBD1 as D (5 bases). V dropped 6 bases and J dropped 4 bases, with 10 bases sitting between them. The CDR3 consists of 13 residues. Germline CDR1 is MDHEN and CDR2 is SYDVKM. The CDR3 DNA is TGTGCCAGCAGATCTACAGGTTACAATGAGCAGTTCTTC. It encodes CASRSTGYNEQFF.

This chain joins TRBV6-7 and TRBJ2-7, with 8 bases matching TRBD1. TRBV6-7 carries the ORF label, with uncertain function. The ends lost 9 bases at V and 6 bases at J; junction bases unmatched: 10. There are 13 residues in the CDR3. The CDR3 protein is CARRVSGGREQYV. CDR3 sequence (DNA): TGTGCCAGGCGAGTTTCAGGGGGCCGCGAGCAGTACGTC.

V usage is TRBV27 and J usage is TRBJ2-7; 7 nucleotides agree with TRBD1. Germline CDR1 MNHEY, CDR2 SMNVEV (reference sequence). After removal of 4 bases from V and 6 bases from J, the junction contained 6 bases not matched to a gene. The CDR3 is 13 residues long. CDR3 protein: CASSYRAGGEQYV. The DNA for the CDR3 is TGTGCCAGCAGTTATAGGGCAGGGGGCGAGCAGTACGTC.

This rearrangement joins TRBV7-2 to TRBJ2-7; possibly TRBD1 for D (6 bases). This CDR3 has 13 amino acids. V shed 4 bases and J shed 7 bases, with 14 bases lying between them. Looked up from germline, CDR1 is SGHTA and CDR2 is FQGNSA. CDR3 DNA sequence: TGTGCCAGCAGCTCCACAGGGTTGCGGGAGCAGTACGTC. Amino acids: CASSSTGLREQYV.

The chain couples TRBV19 to TRBJ1-5; 9 bases line up with TRBD1. CDR3 length: 15 residues. Germline lookup yields CDR1 LNHDA and CDR2 SQIVND (reference sequence). After removal of 4 bases from V and 11 bases from J, the junction contained 12 bases not matched to a gene. The CDR3 sequence is CASSRRDRDPSAQHF. The CDR3 coding sequence is TGTGCCAGTAGTAGGCGGGACAGGGATCCTTCAGCCCAGCATTTT. The full variable domain, its missing parts supplied by reference TRBV19 and TRBJ1-5, is DGGITQSPKYLFRKEGQNVTLSCEQNLNHDAMYWYRQDPGQGLRLIYYSQIVNDFQKGDIAEGYSVSREKKESFPLTVTSAQKNPTAFYLCASSRRDRDPSAQHFGDGTRLSIL.